This T cell receptor (beta chain) was recovered during a study of response to subunit inactivated influenza vaccine. General study findings and limits: Researchers suggested that each seasonal influenza vaccination recruits few new T cells.

With respect to this clonotype: The antigen remains undetermined.

The CDR3 runs 16 residues. Germline V gene sequence: CDR1 SGHRS, CDR2 YFSETQ. J was trimmed by 1 base and V by 5 bases; bases with no gene match: 9. Via MiXCR, TCRdb re-called the RT-PCR reads, giving one row per CDR3 protein. The sample has some 800,000 distinct CDR3 sequences; 21% are singletons. The receptor was isolated from a man in his forties or fifties who received an inactivated influenza vaccine. Sequenced material: PBMCs from blood, taken 4 to 6 days after vaccination. The chain employs TRBV5-1 and TRBJ2-3; TRBD1 agrees at 8 bases. The CDR3 DNA reads as TGCGCCAGCAGTCTGAAAGGACAGGGCGGCACAGATACGCAGTATTTT. It codes for CASSLKGQGGTDTQYF.